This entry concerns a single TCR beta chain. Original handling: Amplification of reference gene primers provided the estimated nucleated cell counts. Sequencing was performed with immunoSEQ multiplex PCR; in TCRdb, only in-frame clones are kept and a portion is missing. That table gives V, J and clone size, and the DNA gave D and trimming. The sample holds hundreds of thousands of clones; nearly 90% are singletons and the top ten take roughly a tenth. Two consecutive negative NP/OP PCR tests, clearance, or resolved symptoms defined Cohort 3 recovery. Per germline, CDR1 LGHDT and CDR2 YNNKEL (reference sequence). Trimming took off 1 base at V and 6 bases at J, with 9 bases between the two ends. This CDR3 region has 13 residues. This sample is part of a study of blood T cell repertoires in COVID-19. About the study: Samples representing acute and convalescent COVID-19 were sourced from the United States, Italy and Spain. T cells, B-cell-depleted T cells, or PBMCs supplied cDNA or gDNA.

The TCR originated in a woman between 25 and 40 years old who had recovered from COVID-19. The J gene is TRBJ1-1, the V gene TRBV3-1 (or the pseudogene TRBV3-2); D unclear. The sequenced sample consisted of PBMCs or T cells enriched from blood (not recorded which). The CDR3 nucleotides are TGTGCCAGCAGCCAAGGCGGTGCATCTGAAGCTTTCTTT. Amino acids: CASSQGGASEAFF.